The clone carrying this T cell receptor beta chain has a count of ten or more. Its antigen is as yet unknown. The authors built TCR beta libraries using iRepertoire HTBI primers and Arm-PCR of CDR3 regions. Using its own MiXCR run on the multiplex PCR reads, TCRdb lists one record per CDR3 protein. The sample includes 450,000 or so distinct CDR3 sequences, around 21% of them seen just once. Noted time point: persistent/refractory GD, antithyroid drugs over 5 years with positive TRAb. Preparation of the TCR library used RNA extracted from PBMCs. This sample was taken from a study of regulatory T cells in long-lasting Graves disease. The germline CDR1 and CDR2 sequences are SGHTA and FQGNSA. The length of the CDR3 is 13 residues. The V segment lost 7 bases and the J segment 10 bases; nucleotides outside the gene matches: 10. Whole-study results and caveats: Persistent disease samples used TRBV28, TRBJ1-2 and TRBJ2-5 preferentially.

This clonotype was obtained from a female donor with Graves disease. The V gene is TRBV7-2, the J gene TRBJ2-4; 7 bases map to TRBD1. The sample in question was peripheral blood mononuclear cells (PBMCs), obtained when the disease was refractory, from a patient treated with antithyroid drugs. This CDR3 reads CASTGTEKRIQYF. The CDR3 bases are TGTGCCAGCACCGGGACAGAGAAGAGGATTCAGTACTTC.